The clone carrying this TCR beta chain was observed at least ten times. The V end lost 0 bases, the J end lost 4 bases, and 9 bases lay between the germline ends. CDR1 LNHDA and CDR2 SQIVND come from the germline V gene (reference sequence). The CDR3 is 14 amino acids. This specimen comes from a study of chronic HIV infection and antiretroviral therapy. TCRdb ran MiXCR on the 5' RACE reads and lists one entry per CDR3 protein. The sample has some 38,000 distinct CDR3 sequences, roughly 8% seen once; the top ten hold 2.9%. This rearrangement joins TRBV19 to TRBJ1-2; D is unresolved. This TCR derives from an adult who had HIV and had not received antiretroviral therapy, or was an uninfected healthy control (not recorded which). Sequencing was performed on peripheral blood. The DNA for the CDR3 is TGTGCCAGTAGTATAGATCGGGAAGCCTATGGCTACACCTTC. Its protein is CASSIDREAYGYTF.